This T cell receptor (beta chain) was identified during a study of tumor-infiltrating lymphocytes in primary liver carcinoma. Whole-study results and caveats: Tumor-adjacent and tumor-blood pairs overlapped less than tumor region pairs did.

TCR beta cDNA was made from 450 to 600 ng total RNA with a constant-region primer. Slightly modified ARM-PCR with three nested multiplex PCR rounds yielded TCR beta libraries. Two initial PCR rounds of about 10 cycles each paired TRBV1-TRBV30 forward primers with a C-beta reverse primer. TCRdb called the multiplex PCR reads again in MiXCR, with one record for every CDR3 protein. Of 200,000 or so distinct CDR3 sequences listed, around 60% are singletons. Blood RNA came from unsorted whole blood; germline DNA was also extracted. With 4 bases clipped from V and 6 bases from J, the junction kept 9 bases outside the gene matches. The germline CDR1 and CDR2 sequences are MDHEN and SYDVKM. The CDR3 runs to 17 residues. In the case of this clonotype: Its antigen is unknown. A much more abundant neighbour one base away suggests this may be a read error.

This receptor was taken from an older woman with primary liver carcinoma and hepatitis B virus infection. The rearrangement uses TRBV28 and TRBJ2-1; 13 bases agree with TRBD2. Material: peripheral blood. The CDR3 coding sequence is TGTGCCAGCAGTTCCCTGGGACTAGCGGGAATCTCCAATGAGCAGTTCTTC. Translated, it gives CASSSLGLAGISNEQFF.